One T cell receptor beta chain is described in this entry. No antigen is known for it. Germline V gene data show CDR1 as SGHTA and CDR2 as FQGNSA. The CDR3 contains 17 residues. Trimming at V came to 5 bases and at J to 5 bases, leaving 15 bases not matched to a gene. These data are taken from a study of chemoradiotherapy in HPV16-positive cancers. Some clones are missing from TCRdb's copy, which holds only in-frame ones; the method was immunoSEQ multiplex PCR. The table records approximately 5,900 clones, more than 60% of them present only once. Whole-study results and caveats: Only a couple of HPV16-positive patients supplied the functional HPV-specificity definition.

The chain has TRBV7-2 and TRBJ1-2; TRBD1 agrees at 9 bases. The sequenced sample was tumor tissue, obtained from a patient who underwent chemoradiotherapy. This sequence was found in a human donor with HPV-associated anogenital cancer. CDR3 nucleotide sequence: TGTGCCAGCAGCGTCGGACAGGGGAATACCCTACTATATGGCTACACCTTC. Translated, it gives CASSVGQGNTLLYGYTF.